This TCR beta chain is drawn from a study of blood T cell repertoires in COVID-19. From germline, CDR1 is KGHSH and CDR2 LQKENI. Trimming took off 6 bases at V and 6 bases at J, with 12 bases between the two ends. The CDR3 contains 13 residues. Profiled with immunoSEQ multiplex PCR; TCRdb holds only in-frame clones, not every one. Of some 190,000 clones in the sample, 84% were seen once. This TCR came from a woman under 40 who had been exposed to COVID-19. This chain connects TRBV18 to TRBJ1-5; D not resolved. Sequencing used PBMCs or T cells enriched from blood (not recorded which). CDR3 in DNA: TGTGCCAGCTCCTCAGACCCTAGTCAGCCCCAGCATTTT. This translates into CASSSDPSQPQHF.